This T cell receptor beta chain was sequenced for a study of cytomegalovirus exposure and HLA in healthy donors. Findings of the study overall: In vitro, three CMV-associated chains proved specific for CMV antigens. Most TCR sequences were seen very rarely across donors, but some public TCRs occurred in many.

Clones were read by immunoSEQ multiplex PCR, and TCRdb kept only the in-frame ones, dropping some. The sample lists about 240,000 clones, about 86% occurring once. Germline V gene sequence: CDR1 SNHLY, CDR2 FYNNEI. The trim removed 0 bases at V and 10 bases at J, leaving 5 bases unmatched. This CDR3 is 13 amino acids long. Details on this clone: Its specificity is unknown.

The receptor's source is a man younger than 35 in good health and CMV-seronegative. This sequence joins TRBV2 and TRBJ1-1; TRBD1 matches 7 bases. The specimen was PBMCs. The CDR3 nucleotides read TGTGCCAGCAGTGAAGCGCGGAGGACAGGAGCTTTCTTT. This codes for CASSEARRTGAFF. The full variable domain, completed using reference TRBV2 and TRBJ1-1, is EPEVTQTPSHQVTQMGQEVILRCVPISNHLYFYWYRQILGQKVEFLVSFYNNEISEKSEIFDDQFSVERPDGSNFTLKIRSTKLEDSAMYFCASSEARRTGAFFGQGTRLTVV.